This T cell receptor (beta chain) was documented in a study of blood T cell repertoires in COVID-19 (dated by TCRdb to the early 2020s). Broadly, across the study: Samples from collaborators originated in the United States, Italy and Spain and spanned both the acute and convalescent phases of COVID-19. Where available, HLA class I and class II types were obtained from metadata supplied by the sample provider rather than from assay-based typing. The material from the prospective study consisted of cDNA or gDNA derived from T cells, B-cell-depleted T cells, or PBMCs. The dataset comprised deeply sampled blood TCRbeta repertoires from subjects exposed to, actively infected with, or recovered from COVID-19. The sample metadata nearly always contained a de-identified subject ID, COVID-19 status, age in years and sex. Samples came from the ongoing ImmuneRACE study (first 160 participants) plus 1,254 subjects from 6 global collaborators. A freely available public database, intended as a resource for researchers studying the immune response to SARS-CoV-2, is where the repertoires were released.

This clone is a singleton in its sample. Its specific antigen is unknown. No base quality information exists; no much larger clone differs at one position. TCRbeta CDR3 regions were amplified from genomic DNA using the immunoSEQ Assay, a bias-controlled multiplex PCR. The published analysis was carried out like this. Nucleated cell counts per sample were estimated from amplification of reference gene primers within the assay. To quantify the absolute abundance of each unique TCRbeta CDR3 rearrangement, sequence reads were collapsed and filtered. Productive Simpson clonality was computed per sample as the square root of Simpson's diversity index over productive rearrangements. This immuneACCESS table, as held by TCRdb, lists in-frame sequences with V and J called but not all clones. Of the missing ones, under half trace to an unresolved V gene in checked studies; the others have no known cause. D and trimming were read from the DNA, whereas the V and J calls and clone size are those reported in that table. The sample includes just over 300,000 clones, with 85% to 90% observed a single time. 4% to 5% of the sample is taken by the ten largest.

What the authors observed across the whole study: The amount of clinical and demographic metadata varied by source and participant and was provided uncurated.

Enrolling through a virtual design, the prospective study's participants ranged in age from roughly 18 to 89 years and lived across roughly 23 United States geographic areas. In the prospective study, cohorts were assigned on the basis of participant-reported clinical history obtained from a screening survey and a study questionnaire. Recovered participants in ImmuneRACE Cohort 3 were defined by two consecutive negative NP/OP PCR tests, clearance by a healthcare professional, or resolution of symptoms. Each participant in the prospective study had whole blood, serum and a nasopharyngeal or oropharyngeal swab collected by mobile phlebotomists. Additional blood draws and questionnaires over an approximately 2-month period could optionally be provided by prospective study participants. Before DNA extraction, blood samples from the prospective study were shipped at room temperature or frozen. There are 17 amino acids in the CDR3, from cysteine to phenylalanine inclusive. Left in the record is the CDR3 DNA by itself, 51 bases read in frame from the first base. The germline V end is reduced by 3 bases and the J end by 5 bases; junction bases left unmatched: 10. From the germline V gene (reference sequence), CDR1 is MNHEY and CDR2 is SMNVEV.

This TCR came from a man aged 25 to 45 who had recovered from COVID-19. The rearranged segments are TRBV27 and TRBJ2-1; TRBD1 agrees with 10 junctional bases. Sequencing was carried out using PBMCs or T cells enriched from blood (not recorded which). The CDR3 protein: CASSFYTRDRGNNEQFF. The nucleotide sequence reads as follows: TGTGCCAGCAGTTTCTACACCCGGGACAGGGGAAACAATGAGCAGTTCTTC.